The next 10 T cell receptor beta chains were all read from a single sample in a study of molecular identifiers for immune sequencing clone quantification. TCRdb independently ran MiXCR on the PCR reads; one entry per CDR3 protein. The table has around 89,000 distinct CDR3 sequences, 15% to 20% seen once. Sequencing was done on a sample of naive CD8+ T cells from blood, with Jurkat cell RNA spiked in. Regarding subset: FACS-sorted CD8+CD4-CCR7+CD45RA+ naive T cells. The receptors were sampled from a human donor in good health. Some libraries in this study had Jurkat cell RNA spiked in.

This clonotype was picked up many times. The rearrangement joins TRBV12-3 or TRBV12-4 to TRBJ1-5; D not certain. The length of the CDR3 is 14 residues. Trimming stripped 1 base from V and 0 bases from J, with 4 bases between. This chain's CDR3 is CASSLDNSNQPQHF. In DNA form, the CDR3 reads TGTGCCAGCAGTTTAGATAATAGCAATCAGCCCCAGCATTTT.

The chain carries TRBV27 and TRBJ2-2; D may be TRBD1 (5 bases). The CDR3 spans 15 residues. Germline V gives CDR1 MNHEY, CDR2 SMNVEV (reference sequence). V lost 4 bases, J lost 2 bases, and 11 bases lay in between. For the CDR3, the DNA is TGTGCCAGCAGTTCGAGTGACAGTAACACCGGGGAGCTGTTTTTT. Its protein product is CASSSSDSNTGELFF.

This clonotype was counted at least ten times. The chain combines TRBV15 with TRBJ2-1; the match to TRBD1 covers 9 bases. The CDR3 extends over 15 amino acids. The germline CDR1 and CDR2 sequences are LNHNV and YYDKDF (reference sequence). Unmatched junction bases numbered 6, after V lost 5 bases and J lost 4 bases. DNA for the CDR3: TGTGCCACCAGCGTGGACAGGGGAATTTACAATGAGCAGTTCTTC. Protein product: CATSVDRGIYNEQFF.

This clonotype has ten or more counts. The chain carries TRBV14 and TRBJ2-7; D not resolved. Trimming shortened V by 0 bases and J by 2 bases, and 2 bases separated the two germline ends. Germline-derived CDR1 and CDR2 are SGHDN and FVKESK. This CDR3 has 12 amino acids. The CDR3 nucleotides are TGTGCCAGCAGCCAAGAGCCCTACGAGCAGTACTTC. Encoded protein: CASSQEPYEQYF.

This clonotype has ten or more counts. The chain employs TRBV12-3 or TRBV12-4 and TRBJ2-5; D tentatively fits TRBD1 or TRBD2 (6 bases each). The V and J ends lost 5 bases and 3 bases respectively, with 13 bases between them. This CDR3 comprises 14 residues. The CDR3 here is CASSPPGAEETQYF. The CDR3 region has the DNA TGTGCCAGCAGTCCCCCGGGGGCGGAAGAGACCCAGTACTTC.

The table lists this clonotype with many counts. The chain employs TRBV20-1 and TRBJ2-3; D not certain. Per germline, CDR1 DFQATT and CDR2 SNEGSKA (reference sequence). The CDR3 spans 14 residues. Between the trimmed V and J ends, which lost 0 bases and 3 bases, there was a span of 10 bases. The CDR3 loop reads CSARDFAGTDTQYF. The CDR3 nucleotides are TGCAGTGCTAGAGATTTCGCAGGAACAGATACGCAGTATTTT.

This clonotype was found many times. This chain joins TRBV11-2 and TRBJ2-7; tentatively, D is TRBD2 (6 bases). From germline, CDR1 is SGHAT and CDR2 FQNNGV. V was trimmed by 3 bases and J by 3 bases, leaving 18 bases between them. The length of the CDR3 is 16 residues. The DNA of the CDR3 is TGTGCCAGCAGCTTGGGGACTCTCCGCGCGGACTACGAGCAGTACTTC. It yields the protein CASSLGTLRADYEQYF. The whole variable domain, remainder taken from reference TRBV11-2 and TRBJ2-7, is EAGVAQSPRYKIIEKRQSVAFWCNPISGHATLYWYQQILGQGPKLLIQFQNNGVVDDSQLPKDRFSAERLKGVDSTLKIQPAKLEDSAVYLCASSLGTLRADYEQYFGPGTRLTVT.

This clonotype was picked up many times. The V gene is TRBV5-4, the J gene TRBJ2-7; 11 nucleotides agree with TRBD2. The CDR3 is 14 amino acids. The V gene's germline CDR1 is SGHNT and CDR2 YYREEE (reference sequence). Trimming at V came to 2 bases and at J to 2 bases, leaving 0 bases not matched to a gene. The CDR3 sequence is CASSFSGRAYEQYF. DNA of the CDR3: TGTGCCAGCAGCTTTAGCGGGAGGGCCTACGAGCAGTACTTC.

This clonotype was observed at least ten times. J is TRBJ2-3 and V is TRBV7-8; D gene ambiguous. Looked up from germline, CDR1 is SGHVS and CDR2 is FQNEAQ. This CDR3 region has 15 residues. V was trimmed by 5 bases and J by 2 bases, leaving 14 bases between them. The CDR3 DNA follows: TGTGCCAGCAGCAGCAGGACGAGGACCACAGATACGCAGTATTTT. Translation: CASSSRTRTTDTQYF.

About this clonotype: A much larger clone lies one base from this, so it may be a read error. The V call is TRBV29-1, the J call TRBJ2-1; D perhaps matches TRBD2 (6 bases). CDR3 size: 14 residues. Germline-derived CDR1 and CDR2 are SQVTM and ANQGSEA. V was shortened by 4 bases and J by 4 bases, with 14 bases between the two germline ends. The CDR3 reads CSVGGREYYNEQFF. The DNA of the CDR3 is TGCAGCGTTGGGGGACGGGAGTATTACAATGAGCAGTTCTTC.